Following are 20 T cell receptor beta chains from one sample sequenced in a study of siplizumab effects on memory and regulatory T cells. Method: immunoSEQ multiplex PCR; TCRdb's copy keeps in-frame clones and lacks some. Of around 86,000 clones listed, 94% are singletons. Sequencing was carried out using non-Treg CD4+ T cells sorted from blood. All receptors come from a human donor in good health.

The V call is TRBV25-1, the J call TRBJ1-1; D uncertain. Trimming left V 7 bases short and J 0 bases short, with 12 bases between. The CDR3 has 14 amino acids. From germline, CDR1 is MGHDK and CDR2 SYGVNS. CDR3 amino acids: CASTVGPLNTEAFF. The CDR3 nucleotides read TGTGCCAGCACGGTGGGCCCATTGAACACTGAAGCTTTCTTT.

The genes are TRBV5-5 and TRBJ1-4; perhaps TRBD1 as D (5 bases). This CDR3 spans 13 amino acids. Germline V lookup: CDR1 SGHKS, CDR2 YYEKEE (reference sequence). V was cut by 4 bases and J by 8 bases, with 12 bases left in between. DNA for the CDR3: TGTGCCAGCAGCGCGGGACTTGAGGAAAAACTGTTTTTT. Amino acid sequence: CASSAGLEEKLFF.

The chain carries TRBV27 and TRBJ2-7; TRBD2 might be the D (5 bases). Per germline, CDR1 MNHEY and CDR2 SMNVEV (reference sequence). Trimming left V 5 bases short and J 7 bases short, with 18 bases between. The CDR3 runs 14 residues. The CDR3 region is CASSPLNGEQEQYF. The CDR3 DNA sequence: TGTGCCAGCAGTCCACTTAACGGGGAACAGGAGCAGTACTTC.

J is TRBJ2-1 and V is TRBV7-6; no clear D gene. Germline V gene sequence: CDR1 SGHVS, CDR2 FNYEAQ. V dropped 0 bases and J dropped 0 bases, with 6 bases sitting between them. This CDR3 spans 15 amino acids. The CDR3 loop is CASSLAPSSYNEQFF. The CDR3 DNA reads as TGTGCCAGCAGCTTAGCGCCGAGCTCCTACAATGAGCAGTTCTTC.

The J gene is TRBJ1-4, the V gene TRBV14; D possibly corresponds to TRBD1 (5 bases). Germline assignment: CDR1 SGHDN and CDR2 FVKESK. Deletions cut 4 bases from V and 4 bases from J, with 13 bases between. The CDR3 has 15 residues. CDR3: CASSPLGDVNEKLFF. The CDR3 nucleotides read TGTGCCAGCAGCCCTCTGGGGGACGTTAATGAAAAACTGTTTTTT.

The rearrangement joins TRBV9 to TRBJ2-2; D is uncertain. V was shortened by 0 bases and J by 3 bases, with 0 bases between the two germline ends. Germline V gene data show CDR1 as SGDLS and CDR2 as YYNGEE. The length of the CDR3 is 12 residues. CDR3 sequence reads: CASSVDTGELFF. For the CDR3, the DNA is TGTGCCAGCAGCGTAGACACCGGGGAGCTGTTTTTT.

The chain links TRBV5-1 to TRBJ1-1; D remains unclear. The V and J ends lost 4 bases and 5 bases respectively, with 12 bases between them. Germline V gives CDR1 SGHRS, CDR2 YFSETQ. This CDR3 is built from 13 residues. The CDR3 loop reads CASSDVFGTEAFF. CDR3 nucleotides: TGCGCCAGCAGCGACGTTTTCGGGACTGAAGCTTTCTTT.

The chain uses TRBV9 and TRBJ2-5, with D tentatively TRBD1 or TRBD2 (5 bases each). This CDR3 region has 18 residues. V was trimmed by 0 bases and J by 1 base, leaving 19 bases between them. Germline loops: CDR1 SGDLS, CDR2 YYNGEE. The CDR3 sequence is CASSVGGRMGVTQETQYF. The CDR3 DNA follows: TGTGCCAGCAGCGTAGGAGGACGCATGGGGGTCACCCAAGAGACCCAGTACTTC.

This clone was counted only a few times. The chain couples TRBV4-2 to TRBJ2-7, with D unclear. CDR1 and CDR2 (germline): LGHNA, YNFKEQ. The ends were cut back, 1 base at V and 0 bases at J, with 13 bases in the middle. CDR3 length: 16 residues. The CDR3 nucleotides are TGTGCCAGCAGCCAAGGGTCGTCGCAGCACTCCTACGAGCAGTACTTC. Translated, it gives CASSQGSSQHSYEQYF.

The chain couples TRBV9 to TRBJ2-3; possibly TRBD2 for D (6 bases). V was cut by 0 bases and J by 7 bases, with 18 bases left in between. This CDR3 is 16 amino acids long. Germline CDR1 SGDLS, CDR2 YYNGEE. The CDR3 region has the DNA TGTGCCAGCAGCGTAGCAGGGACTCACGAGAGCAATACGCAGTATTTT. Translation gives CASSVAGTHESNTQYF.

V usage is TRBV11-1 and J usage is TRBJ2-1, with 7 positions matching TRBD1. V dropped 5 bases and J dropped 6; count of bases not matched to a gene: 10. Germline V gene sequence: CDR1 SGHAT, CDR2 FQDESV (reference sequence). The CDR3 sequence is 15 residues long. CDR3 residues: CASSPRQGRVNEQFF. The CDR3 DNA is TGTGCCAGCAGCCCACGACAGGGCAGGGTCAATGAGCAGTTCTTC.

The chain is built from TRBV11-1 and TRBJ2-1; 9 nucleotides line up with TRBD2. The germline V gene has CDR1 SGHAT and CDR2 FQDESV (reference sequence). V lost 5 bases to trimming and J lost 7 bases; unmatched junction nucleotides: 6. The CDR3 runs 14 residues. The CDR3 loop reads CASSISGGTNEQFF. The DNA for the CDR3 is TGTGCCAGCAGCATTAGCGGGGGAACAAATGAGCAGTTCTTC.

Only a few counts were recorded for this clone. This chain uses TRBV7-3 with TRBJ2-1; possibly TRBD1 for D (6 bases). There are 14 residues in the CDR3. Trimming stripped 0 bases from V and 8 bases from J, with 11 bases between. CDR1 SGHTA and CDR2 FQGTGA come from the germline V gene. The DNA for the CDR3 is TGTGCCAGCAGCTTAACGACAGGACTCCATGAGCAGTTCTTC. Protein sequence: CASSLTTGLHEQFF.

The rearrangement joins TRBV9 to TRBJ2-5; 12 bases are a match to TRBD1. The CDR3 is made up of 16 amino acids. V gave up 4 bases and J gave up 5 bases; unmatched junction bases: 9. The germline CDR1 and CDR2 sequences are SGDLS and YYNGEE. The CDR3 loop reads CASSPKGQGAWETQYF. The CDR3 DNA reads TGTGCCAGCAGCCCAAAGGGACAGGGGGCTTGGGAGACCCAGTACTTC.

The CDR3 spells CAWSSTGGSYEQYF. CDR3 nucleotides: TGTGCCTGGAGTTCAACAGGGGGATCCTACGAGCAGTACTTC. The V and J genes are TRBV30 and TRBJ2-7; 8 positions match TRBD1. Germline V gives CDR1 GTSNPN, CDR2 SVGIG (reference sequence). The CDR3 consists of 14 residues. J lost 1 base, V lost 2 bases, and 4 bases had no gene match.

This clone was recorded only once. This chain uses TRBV9 with TRBJ2-1, with TRBD2 matching over 12 bases. The length of the CDR3 is 17 residues. CDR1 and CDR2 from the germline V gene are SGDLS and YYNGEE. The J segment lost 9 bases and the V segment lost 7 bases, leaving 17 bases of the junction unmatched. This CDR3 reads CASQPASGGARGGEQFF. The DNA of the CDR3 is TGTGCCAGCCAACCGGCTAGCGGGGGGGCGCGCGGTGGTGAGCAGTTCTTC.

The chain is built from TRBV2 and TRBJ1-1, with a possible D match to TRBD1 (6 bases). The CDR3 consists of 12 residues. V was trimmed by 4 bases and J by 7 bases, leaving 10 bases between them. CDR1 and CDR2 from the germline V gene are SNHLY and FYNNEI. The CDR3 region is CASSVLTGEAFF. CDR3 nucleotides: TGTGCCAGCAGTGTGTTGACAGGTGAAGCTTTCTTT.

Comment on this clone: One junction end does not reproduce the germline sequence, and a read error may be involved. The V and J genes are TRBV7-7 and TRBJ2-2; TRBD1 matches at 9 bases. CDR3 length: 15 amino acids. CDR1 SSHAT and CDR2 FNYEAQ come from the germline V gene (reference sequence). The CDR3 DNA follows: TGTGCTAGCAGCTTAGACAGGGGGGACACCGGGGAGCTGTTTTTT. Amino acid sequence: CASSLDRGDTGELFF.

This CDR3 reads CASSPNPDYGYTF. CDR3 nucleotide sequence: TGTGCCAGCTCACCAAACCCAGACTATGGCTACACCTTC. The gene calls are TRBV18 and TRBJ1-2; D gene unclear. Germline assignment: CDR1 KGHSH and CDR2 LQKENI. CDR3 size: 13 residues. V lost 2 bases to trimming and J lost 3 bases, with 7 bases between them.

V usage is TRBV19 and J usage is TRBJ2-5; possible D gene TRBD1, 6 bases. Trimming took off 1 base at V and 2 bases at J, with 14 bases between the two ends. The CDR3 has 16 amino acids. Germline V gene sequence: CDR1 LNHDA, CDR2 SQIVND (reference sequence). Here the CDR3 DNA reads TGTGCCAGTAGTATAGGCCGGGGACACCGACAAGAGACCCAGTACTTC. It codes for CASSIGRGHRQETQYF. The whole variable domain, remainder taken from reference TRBV19 and TRBJ2-5, is DGGITQSPKYLFRKEGQNVTLSCEQNLNHDAMYWYRQDPGQGLRLIYYSQIVNDFQKGDIAEGYSVSREKKESFPLTVTSAQKNPTAFYLCASSIGRGHRQETQYFGPGTRLLVL.